This T cell receptor (beta chain) comes out of a study of PD-1 blockade in mismatch repair-deficient tumors (dated by TCRdb to the late 2010s). At the level of the whole study: Between late 2013 and 2016, the trial enrolled around 91 consecutive patients with approximately 11 mismatch repair-deficient cancer types, every one of whom had been previously treated and was progressing. Tumor-associated T cell clones in the peripheral blood of patients responding to PD-1 blockade were tracked using deep sequencing of TCR CDR3 regions.

Mismatch repair deficiency in every enrolled patient was established by polymerase chain reaction or immunohistochemistry. Three patients who responded to pembrolizumab therapy underwent TCR sequencing. The phase II trial prospectively tested pembrolizumab PD-1 blockade in advanced mismatch repair-deficient cancers regardless of tissue of origin. Peripheral blood T cell samples were collected serially, before PD-1 blockade began and at several time points afterward. Blood sampling times were reported as weeks after the first pembrolizumab dose. V gives up 5 bases and J gives up 4 bases, and the segment between their germline ends measures 14 bases. The CDR3 covers 15 residues, taking in both the cysteine and the phenylalanine. The sequence is cut down to CDR3 DNA, 45 bases in frame from base 1. In the germline V gene (reference sequence), CDR1 corresponds to SEHNR and CDR2 to FQNEAQ. On this clone itself: What this receptor recognizes is not known. No base quality values were provided; no much bigger clone lies one nucleotide off.

The receptor library was made with the immunoSEQ multiplex PCR assay. The clones in this table, taken by TCRdb from immuneACCESS, are in-frame only. Not every clone is retained; where verified, under half of the shortfall comes from an unresolved V gene, and the cause of the rest is unknown. Here the sample has more than 90,000 clones; more than 60% occur a single time. Together, the top ten hold about 4.5% of the sample. Study-wide conclusions, independent of this receptor: Clones residing in the tumor, which were often undetectable in blood before treatment, expanded quickly after pembrolizumab and then contracted, generally before radiologic responses.

Here the chain combines TRBV7-9 and TRBJ2-2; TRBD1 is a possible D gene, resting on 6 matching bases. This TCR derives from an adult with mismatch repair-deficient cancer. Sequenced here: peripheral blood, sampled about 60 weeks after starting pembrolizumab. The CDR3 protein is CASSPRTEVTGELFF. The DNA is TGTGCCAGCAGCCCCCGGACAGAGGTCACCGGGGAGCTGTTTTTT. The reference TRBV7-9 and TRBJ2-2 proteins fill in what lies around the CDR3, so the full variable domain reads DTGVSQNPRHKITKRGQNVTFRCDPISEHNRLYWYRQTLGQGPEFLTYFQNEAQLEKSRLLSDRFSAERPKGSFSTLEIQRTEQGDSAMYLCASSPRTEVTGELFFGEGSRLTVL.